The 18 T cell receptor beta chains below come from one sample, sequenced in a study of T cells in Graves' hyperthyroidism and ophthalmopathy. RNA transcripts gave rise to amplified TCR beta CDR3 regions. HTBI primers were employed in a first-round RT-PCR of the TCR CDR3. TCRdb re-called the multiplex PCR reads through MiXCR, storing one row per CDR3 protein. The profile shows under 350,000 distinct CDR3 sequences, about 20% of them singletons. Specimen: blood. The receptors were sampled from a woman aged 50 to 60 with Graves' hyperthyroidism.

This clonotype was observed at least ten times. The chain recombines TRBV5-1 with TRBJ2-1; 15 nucleotides line up with TRBD2. V shed 4 bases and J 8 bases; nucleotides not matched to a gene: 7. Germline CDR1 reads SGHRS; CDR2 reads YFSETQ. There are 16 residues in the CDR3. The DNA of the CDR3 is TGCGCCAGCAGCCCAGGACTAGCGGGAGGGCCCGATGAGCAGTTCTTC. Translation gives CASSPGLAGGPDEQFF.

J is TRBJ2-7 and V is TRBV6-1; D gene ambiguous. Looked up from germline, CDR1 is MNHNS and CDR2 is SASEGT. The CDR3 has 11 residues. The ends were cut back, 8 bases at V and 3 bases at J, with 8 bases in the middle. CDR3 nucleotides: TGTGCCAGCCAGATAAACTACGAGCAGTACTTC. As protein: CASQINYEQYF.

This clonotype was detected many times. The chain links TRBV11-2 to TRBJ2-3; 7 bases are a match to TRBD1. This CDR3 region has 15 residues. V lost 5 bases and J lost 3; bases outside the gene matches: 8. Germline V CDR1 and CDR2: SGHAT, FQNNGV. The CDR3 DNA sequence: TGTGCCAGCAGCCTCAACAGGGGATGGACAGATACGCAGTATTTT. Translating it yields CASSLNRGWTDTQYF.

In this sample, this clonotype turned up many times. The V gene is TRBV29-1, the J gene TRBJ2-5; 7 bases fit TRBD1. CDR3 length: 12 amino acids. CDR1 and CDR2 from the germline V gene are SQVTM and ANQGSEA. V shed 7 bases, J shed 1 base, and the junction held 3 bases outside the gene matches. CDR3 loop: CSAGQIQETQYF. CDR3 bases: TGCAGCGCGGGACAGATCCAAGAGACCCAGTACTTC.

The sample holds a few counts of this clonotype. The CDR3 protein is CAQRQGGPTDTQYF. The CDR3 DNA follows: TGTGCCCAAAGACAAGGGGGCCCCACAGATACGCAGTATTTT. The chain has TRBV30 and TRBJ2-3; 7 bases are shared with TRBD1. Germline lookup yields CDR1 GTSNPN and CDR2 SVGIG (reference sequence). With 8 bases clipped from V and 2 bases from J, the junction kept 10 bases outside the gene matches. This CDR3 is 14 amino acids long.

This clonotype was found a few times. Written as DNA, the CDR3 is TGTGCCAGCTCATTACAGGGGGTCAATCAGCCCCAGCATTTT. This codes for CASSLQGVNQPQHF. The V gene is TRBV18, the J gene TRBJ1-5; 8 positions match TRBD1. The CDR3 is 14 residues long. The trim removed 5 bases at V and 3 bases at J, leaving 3 bases unmatched. Germline CDR1 KGHSH, CDR2 LQKENI.

In this sample, this clonotype turned up many times. The chain's CDR3 is CASSRGGATDTQYF. CDR3 DNA sequence: TGCGCCAGCAGCCGTGGGGGAGCAACAGATACGCAGTATTTT. V is TRBV5-1 and J is TRBJ2-3; D may be TRBD1 or TRBD2 (5 bases each). Trimming took 4 bases from V and 3 from J, leaving 12 bases between them. This CDR3 is built from 14 residues. CDR1 and CDR2 from the germline V gene are SGHRS and YFSETQ.

This clonotype was picked up many times. The chain carries TRBV5-1 and TRBJ2-5; weak D call: TRBD2 (5 bases). The CDR3 loop spans 14 amino acids. Per the germline V gene, CDR1 is SGHRS and CDR2 is YFSETQ. The ends were cut back, 0 bases at V and 4 bases at J, with 10 bases in the middle. CDR3 sequence (DNA): TGCGCCAGCAGCTTGGGTCTCGGGGTAGAGACCCAGTACTTC. Its translation is CASSLGLGVETQYF.

The chain couples TRBV7-9 to TRBJ2-3; 14 bases line up with TRBD2. Germline V gene lookup returns CDR1 SEHNR and CDR2 FQNEAQ (reference sequence). Trimming removed 4 bases from V and 6 bases from J; junction bases left unmatched: 6. The CDR3 runs to 16 residues. The CDR3 sequence is CASSSRLAGGTDTQYF. The DNA of the CDR3 is TGTGCCAGCAGCTCCCGACTAGCGGGGGGGACGGATACGCAGTATTTT.

CDR3 sequence reads: CSAEGLAGELFF. CDR3 nucleotide sequence: TGCAGTGCAGAGGGACTAGCCGGGGAGCTGTTTTTT. J is TRBJ2-2 and V is TRBV20-1; 8 bases match TRBD2. The CDR3 has 12 amino acids. Germline V gene sequence: CDR1 DFQATT, CDR2 SNEGSKA (reference sequence). J gave up 6 bases and V 6 bases, and 3 bases lay outside the gene matches.

This clonotype was detected ten times or more. The genes are TRBV12-5 and TRBJ2-4; D perhaps matches TRBD2 (6 bases). The CDR3 length is 20 residues. Germline lookup yields CDR1 LGHNT and CDR2 FRNRAP. V lost 0 bases and J lost 0, with 21 bases in between. DNA of the CDR3: TGTGCTAGTGGTTTGGTATCTAGCGAAAGCCAGAGCCTAGCCAAAAACATTCAGTACTTC. Translation: CASGLVSSESQSLAKNIQYF.

This clonotype has a single count. The chain employs TRBV24-1 and TRBJ1-4; no reliable D call. The V gene lost 4 bases and the J gene lost 4 bases, with 9 bases spanning the gap. The CDR3 is 14 amino acids. The germline V gene encodes CDR1 KGHDR and CDR2 SFDVKD. This chain's CDR3 is CATSEGGRNEKLFF. DNA of the CDR3: TGTGCCACCAGTGAGGGCGGGCGTAATGAAAAACTGTTTTTT.

This rearrangement joins TRBV5-1 to TRBJ2-1; D might be TRBD1 or TRBD2, each matching 5 bases. The germline V gene has CDR1 SGHRS and CDR2 YFSETQ. This CDR3 comprises 14 residues. Trimming left V 4 bases short and J 10 bases short, with 18 bases between. The CDR3 sequence is CASSPSVFRDEQFF. CDR3 bases: TGCGCCAGCAGCCCGTCAGTTTTCAGGGACGAGCAGTTCTTC.

This clonotype was observed a handful of times. This chain uses TRBV4-1 with TRBJ2-1, with 10 bases that match TRBD2. The V gene end was trimmed by 2 bases and the J gene end by 6 bases; junction bases not matched to a gene: 7. Germline CDR1 and CDR2: MGHRA and YSYEKL. This CDR3 comprises 16 residues. The CDR3 here is CASSQSNSGGINEQFF. DNA of the CDR3: TGCGCCAGCAGCCAATCGAATAGCGGGGGGATCAATGAGCAGTTCTTC.

This clonotype was found many times. CDR3 protein: CASSQAPGQGDSPLHF. The CDR3 region has the DNA TGTGCCAGCAGCCAAGCCCCGGGACAAGGGGATTCACCCCTCCACTTT. V gene TRBV3-1 combines with J gene TRBJ1-6, with D perhaps matching TRBD1 (6 bases). Germline V gives CDR1 LGHDT, CDR2 YNNKEL (reference sequence). The CDR3 loop spans 16 amino acids. V was cut by 1 base and J by 8 bases, with 15 bases left in between.

There are many counts of this clonotype. V usage is TRBV29-1 and J usage is TRBJ1-2; D gene uncertain. Germline assignment: CDR1 SQVTM and CDR2 ANQGSEA. This CDR3 spans 13 amino acids. V lost 6 bases and J 1 base, leaving 12 bases between the germline ends. CDR3 amino acids: CSVSDHSNYGYTF. For the CDR3, the DNA is TGCAGCGTCTCGGACCACAGTAACTATGGCTACACCTTC.

This clonotype was seen a handful of times. The chain joins TRBV7-3 to TRBJ2-3; 12 bases line up with TRBD2. The CDR3 loop spans 15 amino acids. Trimming removed 5 bases from V and 3 bases from J; junction bases left unmatched: 3. The germline V gene has CDR1 SGHTA and CDR2 FQGTGA. CDR3 DNA sequence: TGTGCCAGCAGCCGGACTAGCGGGGTGACAGATACGCAGTATTTT. As protein: CASSRTSGVTDTQYF.

The chain uses TRBV12-3 or TRBV12-4 and TRBJ2-2; no definite D call. The CDR3 has 14 amino acids. V lost 1 base and J lost 3, with 6 bases in between. The CDR3 sequence: CASSLESDTGELFF. CDR3 in DNA: TGTGCCAGCAGTTTAGAGTCAGACACCGGGGAGCTGTTTTTT.